Below, 4 T cell receptor beta chains from the same sample are listed, as sequenced in a study of blood T cell repertoires in COVID-19. Profiling relied on immunoSEQ multiplex PCR, and the TCRdb table lists in-frame clones only, not all of them. This table has 200,000 or so clones, 86% appearing once. Input material: peripheral blood. All receptors derive from a woman between 45 and 60 years old with acute or convalescent COVID-19.

The V gene is TRBV7-2, the J gene TRBJ1-1; D is undetermined. Between the trimmed V and J ends, which lost 6 bases and 4 bases, there was a span of 21 bases. Germline loops: CDR1 SGHTA, CDR2 FQGNSA. The CDR3 runs to 16 residues. CDR3: CASSRLRDGWVTEAFF. The DNA for the CDR3 is TGTGCCAGCAGTCGATTGAGGGATGGGTGGGTCACTGAAGCTTTCTTT.

The J gene is TRBJ2-3, the V gene TRBV6-5; the match to TRBD2 covers 15 bases. J was trimmed by 6 bases and V by 2 bases; bases with no gene match: 3. Germline CDR1 is MNHEY and CDR2 is SVGAGI. This CDR3 has 16 residues. The CDR3 loop reads CASSYTGTSGGDTQYF. The CDR3 DNA is TGTGCCAGCAGTTACACAGGGACTAGCGGGGGGGATACGCAGTATTTT.

The J gene is TRBJ2-2, the V gene TRBV7-8; 7 bases match TRBD2. Trimming removed 3 bases from V and 9 bases from J; junction bases left unmatched: 4. Germline V CDR1 and CDR2: SGHVS, FQNEAQ. This CDR3 contains 13 residues. In nucleotides, the CDR3 is TGTGCCAGCAGCTTGTCAGCGGGAAGGGAGCTGTTTTTT. This codes for CASSLSAGRELFF.

The rearrangement joins TRBV20-1 to TRBJ2-3, with 7 bases aligning to TRBD2. The CDR3 covers 11 residues. The ends lost 6 bases at V and 8 bases at J; junction bases unmatched: 5. The germline V gene encodes CDR1 DFQATT and CDR2 SNEGSKA (reference sequence). The CDR3 reads CSAGLVGTQYF. The CDR3 DNA reads as TGCAGTGCCGGACTAGTAGGTACGCAGTATTTT.